These T cell receptor beta chains were read from a single sample in a study of blood T cell repertoires in COVID-19. Sequencing used immunoSEQ multiplex PCR; TCRdb keeps in-frame clones, though not all of them. There are 85,000 to 130,000 clones in the sample; roughly 90% occur only once, and around 6.9% lies in the top ten. Sequencing used peripheral blood. The origin of the receptors is a woman aged 55 to 70 with acute or convalescent COVID-19. Each CDR3 is given without its conserved first and last residue. The order of the fields is V gene, J gene, D gene, CDR3 protein. D genes are given only for firm matches.

TRBV7-7,TRBJ2-1,TRBD2,ASSPGAGGGNEQF
TRBV5-1,TRBJ2-2,TRBD1,ASSIHDRGPGELF
TRBV3-1/TRBV3-2,TRBJ1-6,.,ASSQGWPGHNSPLH
TRBV7-9,TRBJ2-3,.,ASLTGGTDTQY
TRBV3-1/TRBV3-2,TRBJ1-6,.,ASSPRDTNSPLH
TRBV9,TRBJ1-5,TRBD1,ASSVGTAVDQPQH
TRBV12-5,TRBJ2-1,.,ASGLMAGNEQF
TRBV9,TRBJ2-1,.,ASSVEGPYNEQF
TRBV19,TRBJ1-2,.,ASSPGLYGYT
TRBV5-1,TRBJ1-6,.,ASSREGYNSPLH
TRBV2,TRBJ1-2,TRBD1,ASLQQGVSGGYT
TRBV2,TRBJ2-5,.,ASSGSWGEETQY
TRBV28,TRBJ1-2,TRBD1,ASSRGTANYGYT
TRBV6-1,TRBJ1-5,.,ASSEALEGLGQPQH
TRBV19,TRBJ2-3,.,ASSISMASRGLPDTQY
TRBV19,TRBJ1-1,.,ASSPYGVTLMNTEAF
TRBV27,TRBJ1-1,.,ASSLLESTEAF
TRBV15,TRBJ1-5,.,ATSRQGLTVQPQH
TRBV10-3,TRBJ2-2,TRBD2,AIDRGGSRSGGELF
TRBV11-3,TRBJ2-1,TRBD2,ASSPGLAGYSYNEQF
TRBV20-1,TRBJ2-1,TRBD2,SAFLAGKQF
TRBV7-3,TRBJ2-5,TRBD1,ASSSDRAGTQY
TRBV12-5,TRBJ2-1,.,ASGLAGGTSVAF
TRBV12-3/TRBV12-4,TRBJ1-1,.,ASSVFFDTEAF
TRBV11-2,TRBJ1-3,TRBD1,ASSPWTGGTVGNTIY
TRBV5-1,TRBJ2-1,TRBD2,ASRPRLSGSSYNEQF
TRBV27,TRBJ1-2,.,ASSLDGRVYGYT
TRBV5-4,TRBJ2-7,TRBD1,ASSSWTGAEQY
TRBV7-8,TRBJ2-2,TRBD2,ASSLVLAGGVSTGELF
TRBV15,TRBJ1-2,.,ATSPGAHGYT
TRBV5-1,TRBJ2-7,TRBD1,ASSSTGSQEQY
TRBV6-6,TRBJ2-1,TRBD2,ASSRGLAGIEQF
TRBV11-3,TRBJ1-2,.,ASSLTGANYGYT
TRBV11-2,TRBJ2-3,.,ASSRGTSTDTQY
TRBV5-1,TRBJ2-1,TRBD1,ASSLGQGYHEQF
TRBV6-5,TRBJ1-1,.,ASSLAANTEAF
TRBV28,TRBJ1-5,.,ASSSPVGNQPQH
TRBV15,TRBJ2-7,.,ATSSGQGGVGEQY
TRBV6-5,TRBJ1-1,TRBD1,ASRKQGKAF
TRBV5-1,TRBJ2-2,.,ASSLGGQGTGELF
TRBV7-9,TRBJ2-2,.,ASSSSGSTGELF
TRBV9,TRBJ2-3,TRBD2,ASSWGLAGPTDTQY
TRBV29-1,TRBJ2-1,TRBD1,SSGTGVYNEQF
TRBV10-2,TRBJ2-1,TRBD2,ASRNGEGYNEQF
TRBV7-8,TRBJ2-1,TRBD2,ASSRGTSGSFGNEQF